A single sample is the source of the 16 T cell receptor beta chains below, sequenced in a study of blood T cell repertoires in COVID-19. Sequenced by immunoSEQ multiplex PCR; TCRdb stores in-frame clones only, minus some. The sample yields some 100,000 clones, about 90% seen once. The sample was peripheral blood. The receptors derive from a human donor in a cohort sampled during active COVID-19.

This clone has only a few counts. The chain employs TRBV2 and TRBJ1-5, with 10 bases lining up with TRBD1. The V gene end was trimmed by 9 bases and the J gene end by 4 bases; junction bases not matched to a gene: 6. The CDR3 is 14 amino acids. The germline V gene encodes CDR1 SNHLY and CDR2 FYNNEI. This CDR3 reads CASCRDRGNQPQHF. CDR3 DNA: TGTGCCAGTTGCCGGGACAGGGGTAATCAGCCCCAGCATTTT.

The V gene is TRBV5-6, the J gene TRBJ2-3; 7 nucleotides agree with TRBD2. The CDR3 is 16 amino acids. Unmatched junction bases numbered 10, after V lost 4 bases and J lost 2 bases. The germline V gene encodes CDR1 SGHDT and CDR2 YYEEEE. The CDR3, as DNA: TGTGCCAGCAGCGGGTCGACTAGCTCAAACACAGATACGCAGTATTTT. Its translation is CASSGSTSSNTDTQYF.

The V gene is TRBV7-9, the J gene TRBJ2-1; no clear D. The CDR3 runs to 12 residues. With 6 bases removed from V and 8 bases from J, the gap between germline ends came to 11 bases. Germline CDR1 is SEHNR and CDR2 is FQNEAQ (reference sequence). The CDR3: CASSYSSHEQFF. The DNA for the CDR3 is TGTGCCAGCAGTTACTCCTCACATGAGCAGTTCTTC.

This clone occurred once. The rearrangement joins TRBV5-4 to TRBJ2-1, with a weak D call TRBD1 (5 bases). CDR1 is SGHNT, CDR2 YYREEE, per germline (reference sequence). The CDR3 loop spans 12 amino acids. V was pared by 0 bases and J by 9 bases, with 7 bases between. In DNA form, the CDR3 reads TGTGCCAGCAGCTTGGCGCAGGGTGAGCAGTTCTTC. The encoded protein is CASSLAQGEQFF. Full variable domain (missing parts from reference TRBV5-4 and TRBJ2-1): ETGVTQSPTHLIKTRGQQVTLRCSSQSGHNTVSWYQQALGQGPQFIFQYYREEENGRGNFPPRFSGLQFPNYSSELNVNALELDDSALYLCASSLAQGEQFFGPGTRLTVL.

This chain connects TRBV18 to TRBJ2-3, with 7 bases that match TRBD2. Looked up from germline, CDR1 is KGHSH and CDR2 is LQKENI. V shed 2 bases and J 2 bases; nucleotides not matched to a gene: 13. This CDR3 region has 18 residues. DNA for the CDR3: TGTGCCAGCTCACCAATCCGGGAGTCTAGCGGAAACACAGATACGCAGTATTTT. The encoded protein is CASSPIRESSGNTDTQYF.

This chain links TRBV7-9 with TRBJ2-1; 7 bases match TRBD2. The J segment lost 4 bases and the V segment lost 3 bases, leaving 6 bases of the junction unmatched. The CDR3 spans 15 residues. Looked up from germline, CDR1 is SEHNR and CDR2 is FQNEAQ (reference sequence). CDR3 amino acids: CASSLSGMTYNEQFF. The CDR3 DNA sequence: TGTGCCAGCAGCTTGAGCGGGATGACTTACAATGAGCAGTTCTTC.

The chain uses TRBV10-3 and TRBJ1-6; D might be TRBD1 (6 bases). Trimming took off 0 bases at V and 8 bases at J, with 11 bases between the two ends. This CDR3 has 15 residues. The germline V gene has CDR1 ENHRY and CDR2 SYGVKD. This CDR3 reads CAISESNNRDSPLHF. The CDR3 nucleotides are TGTGCCATCAGTGAGTCGAATAACAGGGATTCACCCCTCCACTTT.

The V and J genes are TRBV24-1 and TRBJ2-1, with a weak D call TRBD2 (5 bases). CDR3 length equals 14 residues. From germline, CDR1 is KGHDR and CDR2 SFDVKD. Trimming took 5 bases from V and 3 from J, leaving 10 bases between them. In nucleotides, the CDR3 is TGTGCCACCAGTGGGGTCGGGGTCTACAATGAGCAGTTCTTC. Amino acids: CATSGVGVYNEQFF.

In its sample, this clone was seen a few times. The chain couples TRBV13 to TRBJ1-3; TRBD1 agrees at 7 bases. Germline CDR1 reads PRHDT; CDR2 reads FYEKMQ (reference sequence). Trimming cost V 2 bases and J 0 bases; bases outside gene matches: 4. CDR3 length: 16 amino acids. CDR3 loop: CASSLQGGVSGNTIYF. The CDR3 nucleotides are TGTGCCAGCAGCTTACAGGGGGGAGTCTCTGGAAACACCATATATTTT.

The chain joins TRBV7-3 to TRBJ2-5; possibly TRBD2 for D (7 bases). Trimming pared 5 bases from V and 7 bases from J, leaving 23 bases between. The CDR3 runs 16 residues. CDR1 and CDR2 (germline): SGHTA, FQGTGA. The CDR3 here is CASSPRAGANLGTQYF. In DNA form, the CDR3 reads TGTGCCAGCAGCCCTAGGGCGGGGGCGAACTTGGGGACCCAGTACTTC. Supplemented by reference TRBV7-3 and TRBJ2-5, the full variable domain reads GAGVSQTPSNKVTEKGKYVELRCDPISGHTALYWYRQSLGQGPEFLIYFQGTGAADDSGLPNDRFFAVRPEGSVSTLKIQRTERGDSAVYLCASSPRAGANLGTQYFGPGTRLLVL.

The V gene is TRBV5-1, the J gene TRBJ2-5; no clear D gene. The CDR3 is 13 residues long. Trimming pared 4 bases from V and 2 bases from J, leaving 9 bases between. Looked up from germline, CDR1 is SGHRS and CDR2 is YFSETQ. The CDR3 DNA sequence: TGCGCCAGCAGCCCACTCGAACAAGAGACCCAGTACTTC. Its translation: CASSPLEQETQYF.

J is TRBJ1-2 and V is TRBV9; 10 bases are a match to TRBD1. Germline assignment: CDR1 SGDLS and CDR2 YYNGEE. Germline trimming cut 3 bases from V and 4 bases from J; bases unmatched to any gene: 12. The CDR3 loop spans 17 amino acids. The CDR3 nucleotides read TGTGCCAGCAGCGCAACGGGACAGGGGTATATTAGCTATGGCTACACCTTC. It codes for CASSATGQGYISYGYTF.

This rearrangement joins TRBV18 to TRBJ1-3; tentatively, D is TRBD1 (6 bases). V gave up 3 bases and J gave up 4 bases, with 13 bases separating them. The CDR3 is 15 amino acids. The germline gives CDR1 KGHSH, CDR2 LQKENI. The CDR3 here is CASSPGQTRGNTIYF. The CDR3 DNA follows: TGTGCCAGCTCACCCGGACAGACACGCGGAAACACCATATATTTT.

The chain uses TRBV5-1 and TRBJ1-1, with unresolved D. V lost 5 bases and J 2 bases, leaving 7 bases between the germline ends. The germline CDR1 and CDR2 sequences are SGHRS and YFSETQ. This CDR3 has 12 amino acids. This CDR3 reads CASSQFNTEAFF. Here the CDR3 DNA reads TGCGCCAGCAGTCAGTTTAACACTGAAGCTTTCTTT.

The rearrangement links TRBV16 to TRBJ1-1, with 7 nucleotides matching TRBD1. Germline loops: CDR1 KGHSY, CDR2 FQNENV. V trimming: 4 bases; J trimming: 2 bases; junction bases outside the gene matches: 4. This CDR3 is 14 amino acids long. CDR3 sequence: CASSLDRANTEAFF. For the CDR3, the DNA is TGTGCCAGCAGCCTCGACAGGGCAAACACTGAAGCTTTCTTT.

CDR3 DNA sequence: TGTGCCAGCAGCTTAGATGGGCTAGAGACCCAGTACTTC. Translating gives CASSLDGLETQYF. The gene calls are TRBV7-9 and TRBJ2-5, with unresolved D. Germline loops: CDR1 SEHNR, CDR2 FQNEAQ (reference sequence). The CDR3 contains 13 residues. The V and J ends lost 1 base and 4 bases respectively, with 7 bases between them. The entire variable domain, with the rest obtained from reference TRBV7-9 and TRBJ2-5, is as follows: DTGVSQNPRHKITKRGQNVTFRCDPISEHNRLYWYRQTLGQGPEFLTYFQNEAQLEKSRLLSDRFSAERPKGSFSTLEIQRTEQGDSAMYLCASSLDGLETQYFGPGTRLLVL.